One TCR beta chain is described in this entry. In this sample, this clonotype turned up many times. Its antigen is unknown. No qualities accompany the bases; no much larger clone lies one base away. Ficoll-Paque density gradient centrifugation was the method used to isolate PBMCs. The germline V gene specifies MNHEY as CDR1 and SVGEGT as CDR2. The CDR3 spans 17 residues, from the cysteine through the phenylalanine. Only CDR3 DNA remains: 51 bases, in frame from the first base. V loses 0 bases at its end and J loses 2 bases; junction bases beyond the gene matches: 4. The sample belongs to a study of T-cell memory formation after mild COVID-19 (dated by TCRdb to the early 2020s). Notes on the research overall: Most TCR sequence clusters were specific to one of the two donors. In two donors, T-cell clones that expanded and contracted after mild COVID-19 were followed by sequencing TCRalpha and TCRbeta repertoires longitudinally. Two young, previously healthy adult volunteers made up the cohort, one male and one female.

Sequencing relied on an Illumina NovaSeq 6000. Using 5'RACE with constant-segment primers, TCRalpha and TCRbeta cDNA libraries were constructed, with sample barcodes and unique molecular identifiers added in the process. RNA was extracted from every sample with Trizol reagent. Amplification of the libraries took two PCR steps, and the second step added a second sample barcode plus Illumina TruSeq adapters. Libraries were sequenced on an Illumina NovaSeq with 2 x 150 bp paired-end reads. The paper's processing steps were these. With migec v1.2.7, reads were demultiplexed and then collapsed into UMI-guided consensus sequences. Using mixcr v2.1.11, the UMI consensuses were aligned to TRA and TRB V and J templates and assembled into clonotypes. Expanded or contracted clonotypes were those called significant by both edgeR and NoisET, with noise models trained on biological replicates. For edgeR calls, the cutoffs were a false discovery rate-adjusted p below 0.01 and a log2 fold-change threshold of 1. As an exploratory analysis of dynamics, max-normalized trajectories of the 1000 most abundant clonotypes were examined with PCA combined with hierarchical clustering. Separately sequenced CD4+ and CD8+ repertoires were used to assign a CD4 or CD8 phenotype to each responding clone. The raw public data were reprocessed by TCRdb itself: fastp quality trimming at Q25, MiXCR clonotype calling, in-frame beta chains only. All rows with the same CDR3 protein become a single entry with the most common DNA and genes. What appears here as the V and J calls and clone size reflects TCRdb's work, not the paper's. The table for this sample lists roughly 350,000 distinct CDR3 sequences; 28% of them were counted only once. The leading ten clones occupy roughly 14% of the sample.

Findings and caveats that apply to the study as a whole: Some responding clones were detected in pre-infection memory, which suggested that pre-existing cross-reactive memory T cells had joined the SARS-CoV-2 response. Only a couple of mild cases were covered in the study, and larger cohorts including severe cases with pre-infection samples were considered necessary. Contracting CD4+ clones turned up mainly in the CM and EM memory subsets, whereas EMRA was where CD8+ clones were enriched. The second-wave clones that peaked on day 37 were not confirmed to be SARS-CoV-2 specific. From day 15 to 85, contracting clones showed balanced CD4/CD8 phenotypes, whereas a second wave of clones that expanded from day 15 to 37 leaned towards CD4+.

The receptor was derived from an adult woman who had mild COVID-19 (a few samples of this study predate the infection). The sample titles of this study are shuffled in the database, so cell type and time point are left out; the donor was told from shared clones. Material: PBMCs or a T cell subset sorted from them (not recorded which). The chain is encoded by TRBV6-2 or TRBV6-3 joined to TRBJ2-2; the junction holds 9 bases that match TRBD2. Here is the DNA: TGTGCCAGCAGTTACTCACGGACTAGCGTAAACACCGGGGAGCTGTTTTTT. Its amino acids are CASSYSRTSVNTGELFF.